This entry concerns a single TCR beta chain. Its antigen is undetermined. The data were taken from a study of T cell repertoires in cytomegalovirus infection. Study outcomes and limitations: The cumulative frequency of public TCR beta families distinguished individuals who carried CMV together with the relevant HLA. CMV-specific TCR beta clonotypes restricted by HLA-C dominated the ex vivo response.

CDR1 LNHDA and CDR2 SQIVND come from the germline V gene (reference sequence). The CDR3 runs 16 residues. Trimming left V 4 bases short and J 4 bases short, with 19 bases between. TCRdb reprocessed the reads via MiXCR and lists one record per CDR3 protein. The sample yields approximately 730,000 distinct CDR3 sequences, around 29% seen once. The material sequenced was cultured CD8+ T cells from PBMCs, taken from culture after CMV antigen stimulation. The rearrangement links TRBV19 to TRBJ1-1; possibly TRBD1 for D (6 bases). This TCR was sampled from a human donor in good health (CMV status not recorded). Some clones in this sample may be carry-over from other donors' samples. Written as DNA, the CDR3 is TGTGCCAGTAGTAAATCTTTGAGGGGGAAGGGCACTGAAGCTTTCTTT. Residues: CASSKSLRGKGTEAFF.